This TCR beta chain was captured by sequencing in a study of human T cells and chemical hapten exposure. Time point of the sample: patch test 2, 6 weeks after DPC sensitization. This sample's treatment: therapeutic diphenylcyclopropenone sensitization with weekly scalp DPC. Study-wide points: Against controls, expanded TCRs gave rise to significantly more large CDR3 similarity clusters. Counts of TCRs above 1 in 1000 frequency stayed unchanged with DPC sensitization.

TCRdb redid the calling of the RACE reads with MiXCR, one entry per CDR3 protein. The sample includes about 84,000 distinct CDR3 sequences, about 10% of them seen just once. In regard to this clonotype: As yet, its antigen is unknown.

Trimming took off 0 bases at V and 5 bases at J, with 9 bases between the two ends. Germline CDR1 is SGHKS and CDR2 is YYEKEE (reference sequence). CDR3 length: 14 amino acids. Sequencing used whole blood, obtained in connection with sensitization to the hapten diphenylcyclopropenone (DPC). The clonotype was recovered from a woman aged 45-65 years with alopecia areata. Some clones in this sample may be carry-over from other donors' samples. This rearrangement joins TRBV5-5 to TRBJ2-1; D remains unclear. In nucleotides, the CDR3 is TGTGCCAGCAGCTTGGAATCCATAAACAATGAGCAGTTCTTC. It encodes CASSLESINNEQFF. Combining the CDR3 with reference TRBV5-5 and TRBJ2-1 gives the whole variable domain DAGVTQSPTHLIKTRGQQVTLRCSPISGHKSVSWYQQVLGQGPQFIFQYYEKEERGRGNFPDRFSARQFPNYSSELNVNALLLGDSALYLCASSLESINNEQFFGPGTRLTVL.